The rows below give T cell receptor beta chains drawn from one sample of a study of blood T cell repertoires in COVID-19. Some clones are missing from TCRdb's copy, which holds only in-frame ones; the method was immunoSEQ multiplex PCR. The sample records fewer than 350,000 clones, 90% being singletons. Sequencing was carried out using peripheral blood. The receptor set was obtained from a woman in her twenties or thirties with COVID-19, enrolled during active disease. CDR3s include the opening cysteine and the closing phenylalanine or tryptophan. The D gene is left open where the match is weak. The size of a clone is reported for some rows only, either as once, few or many, or as a class for expanded clones.

>NA|TRBV13|NA|TRBJ1-1
CASKIGHQNTEAFF
TGTGCCAGCAAGATCGGACACCAGAACACTGAAGCTTTCTTT
>NA|TRBV5-1|TRBD2|TRBJ2-5
CASSLSSGFQETQYF
TGCGCCAGCAGCTTGTCTAGCGGGTTCCAAGAGACCCAGTACTTC
>NA|TRBV2|TRBD2|TRBJ2-2
CASSPGTSRNTGELFF
TGTGCCAGCAGCCCCGGGACTAGCAGGAACACCGGGGAGCTGTTTTTT
>NA|TRBV3-1/TRBV3-2|TRBD2|TRBJ2-1
CASSPSGLANEQFF
TGTGCCAGCAGTCCTTCGGGACTAGCCAATGAGCAGTTCTTC
>NA|TRBV24-1|TRBD1|TRBJ2-2
CASQGETGELFF
TGTGCCTCCCAGGGGGAGACCGGGGAGCTGTTTTTT
>few|TRBV9|TRBD2|TRBJ2-1
CASSVAWGGRGSYNEQFF
TGTGCCAGCAGCGTAGCGTGGGGCGGGAGGGGGTCCTACAATGAGCAGTTCTTC
>NA|TRBV7-2|TRBD2|TRBJ2-3
CASSFEWEGLTDTQYF
TGTGCCAGCAGCTTTGAGTGGGAGGGACTCACAGATACGCAGTATTTT
>NA|TRBV7-3|NA|TRBJ2-2
CASSPLARGTGELFF
TGTGCCAGCAGCCCCCTGGCGAGAGGGACCGGGGAGCTGTTTTTT
>NA|TRBV5-1|NA|TRBJ2-7
CASSLVGGIASYEQYF
TGCGCCAGCAGCTTGGTTGGCGGGATTGCCTCCTACGAGCAGTACTTC
>NA|TRBV29-1|TRBD2|TRBJ2-3
CSVEIRGLVGVDTQYF
TGCAGCGTTGAAATACGGGGACTAGTGGGGGTGGATACGCAGTATTTT
>NA|TRBV29-1|NA|TRBJ2-3
CSVDADLGRDTQYF
TGCAGCGTTGATGCGGACTTAGGGAGAGATACGCAGTATTTT
>NA|TRBV7-2|NA|TRBJ1-6
CASSLASNSPLHF
TGTGCCAGCAGCTTAGCAAGCAATTCACCCCTCCACTTT
>NA|TRBV2|TRBD2|TRBJ2-2
CASRPPGLAGVSGELFF
TGTGCCAGCAGGCCCCCGGGACTAGCGGGAGTGTCCGGGGAGCTGTTTTTT
>NA|TRBV2|TRBD1|TRBJ1-2
CASSPTGLFGYTF
TGTGCCAGCAGTCCGACAGGGCTCTTTGGCTACACCTTC
>NA|TRBV19|TRBD1|TRBJ2-2
CASTNLRDRDTGELFF
TGTGCCAGTACTAACCTCCGGGACAGGGACACCGGGGAGCTGTTTTTT
>NA|TRBV5-1|TRBD2|TRBJ2-7
CASSFSSGNYEQYF
TGCGCCAGCAGCTTTTCTAGCGGAAACTACGAGCAGTACTTC
>NA|TRBV18|NA|TRBJ2-1
CASSPPVVAEQFF
TGTGCCAGCTCACCCCCCGTTGTAGCCGAGCAGTTCTTC
>once|TRBV7-3|NA|TRBJ1-2
CASSHVVGDGYTF
TGTGCCAGCAGCCATGTCGTAGGGGATGGCTACACCTTC
>NA|TRBV9|TRBD1|TRBJ1-3
CASSPGTVSGNTIYF
TGTGCCAGCAGCCCTGGGACAGTCTCTGGAAACACCATATATTTT
>NA|TRBV5-6|NA|TRBJ1-2
CASSGMDGVPGYTF
TGTGCCAGCAGCGGGATGGACGGGGTGCCGGGCTACACCTTC
>NA|TRBV7-8|NA|TRBJ1-2
CASSLGATNYGYTF
TGTGCCAGCAGCTTAGGCGCCACCAACTATGGCTACACCTTC
>NA|TRBV6-1|TRBD1|TRBJ1-3
CASSEDRGNTIYF
TGTGCCAGCAGTGAAGACAGGGGGAACACCATATATTTT
>NA|TRBV10-3|NA|TRBJ2-7
CATSLGTSEQYF
TGTGCCACCTCCCTCGGGACTTCCGAGCAGTACTTC
>NA|TRBV6-5|NA|TRBJ1-5
CASSYSGDQPQHF
TGTGCCAGCAGTTACTCCGGGGATCAGCCCCAGCATTTT
>NA|TRBV7-2|NA|TRBJ2-3
CASSFSWVEDTQYF
TGTGCCAGCAGCTTTAGCTGGGTAGAAGATACGCAGTATTTT
>NA|TRBV7-2|NA|TRBJ1-3
CASSFPGVGNTIYF
TGTGCCAGCAGCTTCCCGGGTGTTGGAAACACCATATATTTT
>NA|TRBV6-5|NA|TRBJ1-6
CASTRDRAGALHF
TGTGCCAGCACCAGGGACCGGGCGGGGGCCCTCCACTTT
>NA|TRBV7-9|NA|TRBJ2-7
CASSFGQFTYEQYF
TGTGCCAGCAGCTTCGGACAGTTTACCTACGAGCAGTACTTC
>NA|TRBV3-1/TRBV3-2|NA|TRBJ1-2
CASSQDSLRRGYTF
TGTGCCAGCAGCCAAGACAGTCTCCGCCGTGGCTACACCTTC
>NA|TRBV6-5|NA|TRBJ2-7
CASSWGGDAYEQYF
TGTGCCAGCAGCTGGGGCGGGGATGCCTACGAGCAGTACTTC
>NA|TRBV10-3|NA|TRBJ1-1
CATGVGRDTEAFF
TGTGCCACTGGGGTCGGCAGGGACACTGAAGCTTTCTTT
>NA|TRBV4-1|TRBD2|TRBJ2-2
CASSQGGGSGARDGELFF
TGCGCCAGCAGCCAAGGGGGAGGGTCCGGGGCGCGAGACGGGGAGCTGTTTTTT
>few|TRBV10-3|NA|TRBJ2-7
CAISGSSYEQYF
TGTGCCATCAGCGGTAGCTCCTACGAGCAGTACTTC
>NA|TRBV29-1|NA|TRBJ1-1
CSVDIAFF
TGCAGCGTTGATATAGCTTTCTTT
>NA|TRBV18|TRBD1|TRBJ1-5
CASSSTGRNQPQHF
TGTGCCAGCTCGTCGACAGGGCGTAATCAGCCCCAGCATTTT
>NA|TRBV9|NA|TRBJ1-5
CASSVAGVQPQHF
TGTGCCAGCAGCGTAGCAGGGGTCCAGCCCCAGCATTTT
>NA|TRBV10-3|TRBD1|TRBJ1-2
CAIKGQGSANYGYTF
TGTGCCATCAAGGGACAGGGAAGTGCTAACTATGGCTACACCTTC
>few|TRBV6-5|NA|TRBJ2-6
CASSYRGSGANVLTF
TGTGCCAGCAGTTACCGAGGCTCTGGGGCCAACGTCCTGACTTTC
>once|TRBV4-1|TRBD2|TRBJ2-1
CASSQGVAGRNEQFF
TGCGCCAGCAGCCAAGGGGTAGCGGGAAGGAATGAGCAGTTCTTC
>NA|TRBV5-5|NA|TRBJ2-4
CASSLDRLAAKNIQYF
TGTGCCAGCAGCTTGGATCGTCTAGCGGCCAAAAACATTCAGTACTTC
>NA|TRBV27|NA|TRBJ2-7
CASSLSETGVFYEQYF
TGTGCCAGCAGTTTATCCGAAACAGGTGTTTTTTACGAGCAGTACTTC
>NA|TRBV28|TRBD2|TRBJ2-1
CASSLIAGAFGEQFF
TGTGCCAGCAGTTTAATCGCGGGAGCGTTCGGGGAGCAGTTCTTC
>NA|TRBV6-4|NA|TRBJ1-2
CASSDGGEQRSYTF
TGTGCCAGCAGTGACGGGGGGGAGCAGAGGAGCTACACCTTC
>NA|TRBV5-1|TRBD2|TRBJ2-2
CASSLGLAGMNTGELFF
TGCGCCAGCAGCTTGGGACTAGCGGGGATGAACACCGGGGAGCTGTTTTTT
>NA|TRBV19|NA|TRBJ2-2
CASIPLDSPNGELFF
TGTGCCAGTATCCCTCTGGATAGCCCAAACGGGGAGCTGTTTTTT
>NA|TRBV2|NA|TRBJ1-5
CATLGEAGQPQHF
TGTGCCACCCTCGGGGAGGCAGGGCAGCCCCAGCATTTT
>NA|TRBV5-1|NA|TRBJ2-5
CASSLGTAPETQYF
TGCGCCAGCAGCTTGGGGACAGCACCCGAGACCCAGTACTTC
>NA|TRBV6-6|NA|TRBJ1-1
CASSYAGNTEAFF
TGTGCCAGCAGTTACGCGGGTAACACTGAAGCTTTCTTT
>NA|TRBV5-6|TRBD1|TRBJ1-5
CASSLGQGSPQPQHF
TGTGCCAGCAGCTTGGGACAGGGTTCCCCTCAGCCCCAGCATTTT
>NA|TRBV7-9|TRBD2|TRBJ2-1
CASSWGLAGNEQFF
TGTGCCAGCAGCTGGGGACTAGCGGGGAATGAGCAGTTCTTC
>few|TRBV10-3|NA|TRBJ2-3
CAIRNRPTDTQYF
TGTGCCATCAGAAACAGACCCACAGATACGCAGTATTTT
>NA|TRBV19|NA|TRBJ2-1
CASSTTSDFSKANEQFF
TGTGCCAGTAGTACTACCTCGGACTTCTCCAAGGCAAATGAGCAGTTCTTC
>NA|TRBV6-5|NA|TRBJ2-7
CASSFRTRDTLEEYF
TGTGCCAGCAGTTTCCGAACCCGGGACACCCTAGAGGAGTACTTC
>once|TRBV19|NA|TRBJ1-1
CASKQGYTEAFF
TGTGCCAGCAAGCAGGGTTACACTGAAGCTTTCTTT
>NA|TRBV7-9|NA|TRBJ1-2
CASSLIMRGYTF
TGTGCCAGCAGCTTAATTATGAGGGGCTACACCTTC
>NA|TRBV10-1|TRBD2|TRBJ2-3
CASSLAGPTDTQYF
TGCGCCAGCAGTCTAGCGGGCCCCACAGATACGCAGTATTTT
>NA|TRBV4-2|TRBD1|TRBJ2-7
CASSQGVDRFYEQYF
TGTGCCAGCAGCCAAGGTGTGGACAGGTTTTACGAGCAGTACTTC
>NA|TRBV7-3|NA|TRBJ2-3
CASSLTSDYTQYF
TGTGCCAGCAGCTTAACTTCTGACTATACGCAGTATTTT
>NA|TRBV18|TRBD1|TRBJ2-7
CASSPRGPSYEQYF
TGTGCCAGCTCACCAAGGGGGCCCTCCTACGAGCAGTACTTC
>NA|TRBV19|NA|TRBJ1-1
CASSWGGLTEAFF
TGTGCCAGTAGTTGGGGGGGCTTGACTGAAGCTTTCTTT